A selection of T cell receptor beta chains follows, all from one sample in a study of a mutant IDH1 vaccine in newly diagnosed glioma. Measured with immunoSEQ multiplex PCR; TCRdb has only the in-frame clones, and not every one. The sample records about 31,000 clones, around 73% being singletons. These receptors lack a known antigen. The specimen comprised PBMCs, sampled from a glioma patient whose treatment included an IDH1 peptide vaccine. The receptors stem from a woman in her thirties or forties with glioma. Both conserved end residues are part of each CDR3. The D gene is left open where the match is weak. The listing skips clone size in some rows; elsewhere it reads once, few, many or a size class.

>TRBV7-8|NA|TRBD2|TRBJ2-2|15
CASSSTGTSAGELFF
TGTGCCAGCAGCTCCACCGGGACTAGCGCCGGGGAGCTGTTTTTT
>TRBV18|once|NA|TRBJ2-7|16
CASSVTVGQASYEQYF
TGTGCCAGCTCCGTCACCGTGGGGCAAGCCTCCTACGAGCAGTACTTC
>TRBV5-1|medium-sized|NA|TRBJ1-3|21
CASSLVPLQPYRDGTGNTIYF
TGCGCCAGCAGCTTGGTCCCCCTTCAACCTTACCGCGACGGGACTGGAAACACCATATATTTT
>TRBV18|few|NA|TRBJ1-5|13
CASSPQYNQPQHF
TGTGCCAGCTCACCACAATACAATCAGCCCCAGCATTTT
>TRBV9|NA|NA|TRBJ1-1|16
CASSVDPGTMNTEAFF
TGTGCCAGCAGCGTAGATCCTGGGACTATGAACACTGAAGCTTTCTTT
>TRBV7-3|NA|TRBD1|TRBJ1-1|12
CASSSPQGAAFF
TGTGCCAGCAGCTCACCCCAGGGGGCGGCTTTCTTT
>TRBV30|NA|NA|TRBJ1-5|14
CAWSGGGEGQPQHF
TGTGCCTGGAGTGGGGGAGGGGAAGGGCAGCCCCAGCATTTT
>TRBV7-9|NA|NA|TRBJ1-1|12
CASSFTYTEAFF
TGTGCCAGCAGCTTTACTTACACTGAAGCTTTCTTT
>TRBV5-4|NA|NA|TRBJ2-1|16
CASSLGAGAAYNEQFF
TGTGCCAGCAGCTTGGGGGCGGGGGCTGCCTACAATGAGCAGTTCTTC
>TRBV4-2|NA|TRBD2|TRBJ2-5|22
CASSQDGGRGRGLAGGQETQYF
TGTGCCAGCAGCCAAGATGGGGGCCGGGGGCGTGGATTAGCGGGGGGCCAAGAGACCCAGTACTTC
>TRBV19|NA|TRBD2|TRBJ2-2|16
CASSIGGGVFTGELFF
TGTGCCAGTAGTATTGGCGGGGGGGTTTTTACCGGGGAGCTGTTTTTT
>TRBV19|NA|TRBD1|TRBJ1-1|14
CASSIVQGATEAFF
TGTGCCAGTAGTATAGTGCAGGGGGCGACTGAAGCTTTCTTT
>TRBV11-2|once|TRBD1|TRBJ2-7|14
CASSWDSRSYEQYF
TGTGCCAGCAGCTGGGACAGTCGCTCCTACGAGCAGTACTTC
>TRBV30|few|NA|TRBJ1-1|12
CAWSAMGVEAFF
TGTGCCTGGAGTGCAATGGGGGTAGAAGCTTTCTTT
>TRBV6-6|once|NA|TRBJ2-7|12
CASNGPSYEQYF
TGTGCCAGCAACGGACCCTCCTACGAGCAGTACTTC
>TRBV6-5|once|NA|TRBJ1-2|16
CASSYTARDAGRGYTF
TGTGCCAGCAGTTATACAGCCCGGGACGCCGGACGCGGCTACACCTTC
>TRBV19|NA|NA|TRBJ2-1|15
CASSIRGIGRNEQFF
TGTGCCAGTAGTATTCGGGGGATTGGTCGCAATGAGCAGTTCTTC
>TRBV7-9|once|NA|TRBJ2-1|14
CASSVVRGGDEQFF
TGTGCCAGCAGCGTCGTGAGGGGGGGCGATGAGCAGTTCTTC
>TRBV25-1|NA|NA|TRBJ1-1|15
CASSEYDTLGTEAFF
TGTGCCAGCAGTGAATATGACACCTTGGGGACTGAAGCTTTCTTT
>TRBV2|NA|NA|TRBJ1-1|15
CASTLRGVVNTEAFF
TGTGCCAGCACCCTGAGGGGGGTTGTGAACACTGAAGCTTTCTTT
>TRBV10-3|NA|NA|TRBJ1-1|16
CAISEPSGRGNTEAFF
TGTGCCATCAGTGAGCCCTCGGGCCGCGGGAACACTGAAGCTTTCTTT
>TRBV2|NA|NA|TRBJ2-5|10
CASGLATQYF
TGTGCCAGCGGATTGGCGACCCAGTACTTC
>TRBV27|NA|TRBD2|TRBJ2-3|15
CASSVKRGDIDTQYF
TGTGCCAGCAGTGTGAAGCGGGGGGATATAGATACGCAGTATTTT
>TRBV2|NA|NA|TRBJ2-7|16
CASSESLATSYHEQYF
TGTGCCAGCAGTGAATCGCTAGCTACCTCCTACCACGAGCAGTACTTC
>TRBV6-6|NA|NA|TRBJ1-4|13
CAGGARTNEKLFF
TGTGCTGGCGGGGCGCGTACTAATGAAAAACTGTTTTTT
>TRBV6-1|few|NA|TRBJ1-2|12
CASGQGWIGYTF
TGTGCCAGCGGGCAGGGTTGGATCGGCTACACCTTC
>TRBV6-5|NA|NA|TRBJ2-7|13
CASSSIRHYEQYF
TGTGCCAGCTCGTCAATTCGCCACTACGAGCAGTACTTC
>TRBV5-6|NA|NA|TRBJ1-2|14
CASSGDGGNYGYTF
TGTGCCAGCAGCGGCGACGGAGGGAACTATGGCTACACCTTC
>TRBV7-3|once|NA|TRBJ1-1|16
CASSAFPGRDGTEAFF
TGTGCCAGCAGCGCTTTTCCCGGCAGGGATGGCACTGAAGCTTTCTTT
>TRBV5-1|NA|NA|TRBJ2-7|13
CASSLVSPGEQYF
TGCGCCAGCAGCTTGGTCTCTCCGGGAGAGCAGTACTTC
>TRBV5-1|NA|TRBD2|TRBJ2-5|14
CASSSGLAEETQYF
TGCGCCAGCAGCTCGGGACTAGCGGAAGAGACCCAGTACTTC
>TRBV29-1|once|NA|TRBJ2-3|15
CSVESQAVSTDTQYF
TGCAGCGTTGAAAGTCAGGCGGTCAGCACAGATACGCAGTATTTT
>TRBV5-5|NA|NA|TRBJ1-5|14
CASSLDVSNQPQHF
TGTGCCAGCAGCTTGGACGTCAGCAATCAGCCCCAGCATTTT
>TRBV7-2|NA|NA|TRBJ1-3|16
CASSLHSLVSGNTIYF
TGTGCCAGCAGCTTACACAGTCTCGTCTCTGGAAACACCATATATTTT
>TRBV5-3|NA|NA|TRBJ1-4|12
CAGKGYNEKLFF
TGTGCCGGGAAGGGGTATAATGAAAAACTGTTTTTT
>TRBV10-3|NA|NA|TRBJ1-3|15
CAISAFGEAGNTIYF
TGTGCCATCAGTGCGTTCGGGGAGGCTGGAAACACCATATATTTT
>TRBV6-1|few|TRBD1|TRBJ1-1|12
CASSGQGFQAFF
TGTGCCAGCAGTGGACAGGGGTTCCAAGCTTTCTTT
>TRBV27|NA|NA|TRBJ2-1|14
CASSFRRGYNEQFF
TGTGCCAGCAGTTTCAGGCGGGGCTACAATGAGCAGTTCTTC
>TRBV2|NA|TRBD1|TRBJ1-1|13
CASRTQGASEAFF
TGTGCCAGCAGAACACAGGGGGCAAGTGAAGCTTTCTTT
>TRBV4-1|NA|NA|TRBJ1-2|14
CASSQDTIPGGYTF
TGCGCCAGCAGCCAAGATACCATTCCTGGGGGCTACACCTTC
>TRBV5-4|NA|TRBD2|TRBJ2-1|15
CASSLAGGLPNEQFF
TGTGCCAGCAGTTTAGCGGGGGGGCTGCCCAATGAGCAGTTCTTC
>TRBV4-1|NA|NA|TRBJ2-1|15
CASSHRDNSYNEQFF
TGCGCCAGCAGCCACCGGGACAACTCCTACAATGAGCAGTTCTTC
>TRBV30|NA|NA|TRBJ1-2|15
CAWSPTQQGTYGYTF
TGTGCCTGGAGTCCGACCCAACAGGGAACCTATGGCTACACCTTC